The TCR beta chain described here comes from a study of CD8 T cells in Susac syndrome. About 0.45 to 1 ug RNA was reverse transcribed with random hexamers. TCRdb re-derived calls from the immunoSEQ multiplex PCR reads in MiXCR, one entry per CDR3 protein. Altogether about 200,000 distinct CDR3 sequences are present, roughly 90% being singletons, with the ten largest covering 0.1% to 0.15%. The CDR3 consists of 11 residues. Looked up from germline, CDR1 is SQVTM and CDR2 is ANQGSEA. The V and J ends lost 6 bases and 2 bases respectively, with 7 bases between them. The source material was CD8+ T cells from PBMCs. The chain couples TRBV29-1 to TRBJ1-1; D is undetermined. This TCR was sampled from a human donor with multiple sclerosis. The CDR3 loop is CSVPLNTEAFF. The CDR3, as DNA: TGCAGCGTCCCACTTAACACTGAAGCTTTCTTT.